The 9 T cell receptor beta chains below were found in one sample sequenced in a study of blood T cells in healthy people across ages. Primed by a sample-barcoded 5' primer and a J-beta primer mix, a second PCR proceeded for about 6 to 12 cycles. One entry per CDR3 protein results from TCRdb running MiXCR on the 5' RACE reads. Among around 1.5 million distinct CDR3 sequences, almost 35% were seen once, and the ten largest hold approximately 10%. Sequencing input: blood. All receptors derive from a woman younger than 45 in good health.

This clonotype was seen more than once but under ten times. This chain connects TRBV28 to TRBJ2-5; possibly TRBD2 for D (6 bases). Germline CDR1 MDHEN, CDR2 SYDVKM. The CDR3 runs to 15 residues. V lost 1 base and J lost 1, with 10 bases in between. The CDR3 here is CASSLLAEVQETQYF. CDR3 sequence (DNA): TGTGCCAGCAGTTTATTAGCGGAAGTCCAAGAGACCCAGTACTTC. The whole variable domain, filled in from reference TRBV28 and TRBJ2-5, reads DVKVTQSSRYLVKRTGEKVFLECVQDMDHENMFWYRQDPGLGLRLIYFSYDVKMKEKGDIPEGYSVSREKKERFSLILESASTNQTSMYLCASSLLAEVQETQYFGPGTRLLVL.

This chain uses TRBV20-1 with TRBJ2-3; 14 bases align to TRBD2. In germline, CDR1 is DFQATT, CDR2 SNEGSKA (reference sequence). V lost 2 bases and J lost 6; bases outside the gene matches: 4. The CDR3 has 15 residues. As DNA, the CDR3 is TGCAGTGCTAGATCGCGGACTAGCGGGAGGGATACGCAGTATTTT. Protein product: CSARSRTSGRDTQYF.

In its sample, this clonotype was seen many times. The chain carries TRBV29-1 and TRBJ2-3; unclear D gene. CDR3 length: 11 residues. The ends were cut back, 4 bases at V and 2 bases at J, with 4 bases in the middle. The germline gives CDR1 SQVTM, CDR2 ANQGSEA. The CDR3 bases are TGCAGCGTTGCGCCCACAGATACGCAGTATTTT. It is translated as CSVAPTDTQYF.

This clonotype was picked up a small number of times. The V gene is TRBV11-2, the J gene TRBJ2-1; 12 nucleotides agree with TRBD1. CDR3 length equals 16 residues. Germline loops: CDR1 SGHAT, CDR2 FQNNGV. V dropped 5 bases and J dropped 9; count of bases not matched to a gene: 11. In DNA form, the CDR3 reads TGTGCCAGCAGCCAACTAACGGGACAGGGGGCCGGTGAGCAGTTCTTC. This gives the protein CASSQLTGQGAGEQFF.

This clonotype was seen at least ten times. V gene TRBV7-6 combines with J gene TRBJ2-7; 10 bases fit TRBD2. CDR3 length: 16 amino acids. The V segment lost 1 base and the J segment 0 bases; nucleotides outside the gene matches: 3. Germline CDR1 SGHVS, CDR2 FNYEAQ. This chain's CDR3 is CASSLGTSGNSYEQYF. The CDR3 DNA sequence: TGTGCCAGCAGCTTAGGGACTAGCGGTAACTCCTACGAGCAGTACTTC.

The rearrangement links TRBV12-3 or TRBV12-4 to TRBJ2-5; no reliable D call. The CDR3 covers 11 residues. The germline V and J ends were trimmed by 1 base and 9 bases, with 6 bases remaining between them. DNA for the CDR3: TGTGCCAGCAGTTTAGAGCTGGCCCAGTACTTC. This sequence encodes CASSLELAQYF.

The V gene is TRBV4-1, the J gene TRBJ2-7; 10 nucleotides agree with TRBD1. Germline V gene lookup returns CDR1 MGHRA and CDR2 YSYEKL. The CDR3 covers 15 residues. V was clipped by 1 base and J by 2 bases; unmatched bases: 2. The CDR3 loop reads CASSQGGQGTYEQYF. CDR3 in DNA: TGCGCCAGCAGCCAAGGGGGACAGGGGACCTACGAGCAGTACTTC.

This sequence joins TRBV30 and TRBJ1-1; unclear D gene. The CDR3 spans 19 residues. V was pared by 2 bases and J by 0 bases, with 25 bases between. Germline lookup yields CDR1 GTSNPN and CDR2 SVGIG (reference sequence). The chain's CDR3 is CAWSRGPRTPGGMNTEAFF. The CDR3 DNA follows: TGTGCCTGGAGTCGAGGACCACGGACGCCGGGCGGGATGAACACTGAAGCTTTCTTT.

The genes are TRBV6-1 and TRBJ2-3, with D perhaps TRBD2 (7 bases). Germline CDR1 reads MNHNS; CDR2 reads SASEGT. V was cut by 6 bases and J by 0 bases, with 31 bases left in between. The CDR3 is 21 amino acids. The CDR3 DNA is TGTGCCAGCAGACGAAGAGGGGGGGGACGTACTTATTCGACTAGCACAGATACGCAGTATTTT. This codes for CASRRRGGGRTYSTSTDTQYF.